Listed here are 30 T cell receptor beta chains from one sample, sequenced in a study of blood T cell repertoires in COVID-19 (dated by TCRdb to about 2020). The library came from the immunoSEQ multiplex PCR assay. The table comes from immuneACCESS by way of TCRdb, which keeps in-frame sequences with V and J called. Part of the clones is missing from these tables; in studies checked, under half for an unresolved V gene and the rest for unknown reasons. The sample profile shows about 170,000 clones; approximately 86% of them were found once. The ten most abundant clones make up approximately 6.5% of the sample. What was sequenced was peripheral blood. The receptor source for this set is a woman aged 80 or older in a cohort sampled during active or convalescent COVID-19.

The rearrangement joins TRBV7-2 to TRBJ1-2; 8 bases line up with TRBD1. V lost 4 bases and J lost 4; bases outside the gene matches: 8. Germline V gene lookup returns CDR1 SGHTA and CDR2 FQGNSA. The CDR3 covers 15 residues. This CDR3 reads CASSSMGTGPYGYTF. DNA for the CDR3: TGTGCCAGCAGCTCTATGGGGACAGGTCCCTATGGCTACACCTTC.

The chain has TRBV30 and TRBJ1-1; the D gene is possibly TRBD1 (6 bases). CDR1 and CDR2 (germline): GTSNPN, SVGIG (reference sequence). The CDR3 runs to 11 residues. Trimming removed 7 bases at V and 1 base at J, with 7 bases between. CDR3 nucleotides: TGTGCCTCGACAGGGAACACTGAAGCTTTCTTT. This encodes CASTGNTEAFF. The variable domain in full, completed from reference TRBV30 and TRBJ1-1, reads SQTIHQWPATLVQPVGSPLSLECTVEGTSNPNLYWYRQAAGRGLQLLFYSVGIGQISSEVPQNLSASRPQDRQFILSSKKLLLSDSGFYLCASTGNTEAFFGQGTRLTVV.

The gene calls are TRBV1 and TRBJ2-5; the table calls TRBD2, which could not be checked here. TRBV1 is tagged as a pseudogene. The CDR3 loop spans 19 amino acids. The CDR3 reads CTSSQEPRGQRGIQETQYF. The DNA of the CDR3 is TGCACCAGCAGCCAAGAACCCAGGGGCCAGCGGGGGATCCAAGAGACCCAGTACTTC.

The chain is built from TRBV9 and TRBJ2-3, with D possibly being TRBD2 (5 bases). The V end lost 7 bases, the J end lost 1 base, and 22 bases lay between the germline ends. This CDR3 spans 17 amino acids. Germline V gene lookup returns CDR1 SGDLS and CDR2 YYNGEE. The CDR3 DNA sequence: TGTGCCAGCCAGAGCCCCGGGATAGGAAGCCGCACAGATACGCAGTATTTT. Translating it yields CASQSPGIGSRTDTQYF.

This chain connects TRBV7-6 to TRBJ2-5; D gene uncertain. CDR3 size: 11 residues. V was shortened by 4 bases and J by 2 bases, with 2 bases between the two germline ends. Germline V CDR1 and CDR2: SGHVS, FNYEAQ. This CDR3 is CASSSQETQYF. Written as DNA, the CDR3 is TGTGCCAGCAGCTCTCAAGAGACCCAGTACTTC. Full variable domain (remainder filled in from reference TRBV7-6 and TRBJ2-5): GAGVSQSPRYKVTKRGQDVALRCDPISGHVSLYWYRQALGQGPEFLTYFNYEAQQDKSGLPNDRFSAERPEGSISTLTIQRTEQRDSAMYRCASSSQETQYFGPGTRLLVL.

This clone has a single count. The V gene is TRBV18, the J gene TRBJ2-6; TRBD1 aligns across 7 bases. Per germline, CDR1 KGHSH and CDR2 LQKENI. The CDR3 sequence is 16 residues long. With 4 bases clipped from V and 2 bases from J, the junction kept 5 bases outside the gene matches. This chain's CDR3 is CASSHIQGAGANVLTF. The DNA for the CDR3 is TGTGCCAGCTCACACATTCAGGGGGCTGGGGCCAACGTCCTGACTTTC.

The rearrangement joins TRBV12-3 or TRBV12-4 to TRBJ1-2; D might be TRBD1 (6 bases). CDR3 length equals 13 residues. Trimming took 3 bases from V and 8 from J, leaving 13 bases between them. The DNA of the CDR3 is TGTGCCAGCAGTTTTACAGGGAGTCGCGGCTACACCTTC. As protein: CASSFTGSRGYTF.

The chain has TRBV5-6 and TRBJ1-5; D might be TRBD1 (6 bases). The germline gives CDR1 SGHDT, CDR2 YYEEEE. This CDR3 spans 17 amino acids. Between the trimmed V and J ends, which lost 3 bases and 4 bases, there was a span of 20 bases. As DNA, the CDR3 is TGTGCCAGCAGCTGGCGTAGGGACAACGGGCGGAATCAGCCCCAGCATTTT. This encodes CASSWRRDNGRNQPQHF.

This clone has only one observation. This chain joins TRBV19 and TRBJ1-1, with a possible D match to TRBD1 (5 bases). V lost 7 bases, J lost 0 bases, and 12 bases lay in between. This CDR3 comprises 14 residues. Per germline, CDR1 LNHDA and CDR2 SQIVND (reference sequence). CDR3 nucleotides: TGTGCCAGTACAACCCAGGGCATGAACACTGAAGCTTTCTTT. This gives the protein CASTTQGMNTEAFF.

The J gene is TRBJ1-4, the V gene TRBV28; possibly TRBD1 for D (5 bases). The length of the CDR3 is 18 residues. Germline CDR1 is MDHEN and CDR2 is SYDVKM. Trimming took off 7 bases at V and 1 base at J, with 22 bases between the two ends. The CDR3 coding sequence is TGTGCCAGCACCCCCCGGCGTGGCAGGGCCCAAACTAATGAAAAACTGTTTTTT. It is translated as CASTPRRGRAQTNEKLFF.

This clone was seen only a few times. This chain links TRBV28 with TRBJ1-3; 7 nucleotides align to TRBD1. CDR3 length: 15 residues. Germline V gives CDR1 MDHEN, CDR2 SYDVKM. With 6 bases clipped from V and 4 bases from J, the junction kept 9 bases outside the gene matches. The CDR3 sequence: CASSPPDRVGNTIYF. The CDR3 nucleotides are TGTGCCAGCAGCCCCCCCGACAGGGTAGGAAACACCATATATTTT.

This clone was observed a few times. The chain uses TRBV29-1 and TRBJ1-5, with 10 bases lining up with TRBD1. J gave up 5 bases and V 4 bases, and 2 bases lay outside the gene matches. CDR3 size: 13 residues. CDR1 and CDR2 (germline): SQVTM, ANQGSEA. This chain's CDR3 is CSVGDRGHQPQHF. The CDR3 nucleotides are TGCAGCGTTGGGGACAGGGGCCATCAGCCCCAGCATTTT.

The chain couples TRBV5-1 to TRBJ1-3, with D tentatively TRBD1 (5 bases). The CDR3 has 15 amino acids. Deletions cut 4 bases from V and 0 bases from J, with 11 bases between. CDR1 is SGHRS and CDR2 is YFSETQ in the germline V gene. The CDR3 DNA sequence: TGCGCCAGCAGCACTGGGGGGAGCTCTGGAAACACCATATATTTT. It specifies CASSTGGSSGNTIYF.

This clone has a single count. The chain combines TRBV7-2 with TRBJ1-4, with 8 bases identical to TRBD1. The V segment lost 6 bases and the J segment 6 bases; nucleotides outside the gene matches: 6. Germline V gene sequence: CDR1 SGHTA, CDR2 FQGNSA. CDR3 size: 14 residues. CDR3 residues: CASSLDRGYEKLFF. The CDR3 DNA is TGTGCCAGCAGTCTAGACAGGGGCTATGAAAAACTGTTTTTT.

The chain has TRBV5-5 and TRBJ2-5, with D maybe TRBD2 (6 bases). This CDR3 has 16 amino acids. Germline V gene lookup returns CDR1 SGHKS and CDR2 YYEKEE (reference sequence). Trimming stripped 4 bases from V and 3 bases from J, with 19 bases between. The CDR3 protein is CASSPSARRTKETQYF. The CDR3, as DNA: TGTGCCAGCAGCCCCTCAGCCCGGAGGACTAAAGAGACCCAGTACTTC.

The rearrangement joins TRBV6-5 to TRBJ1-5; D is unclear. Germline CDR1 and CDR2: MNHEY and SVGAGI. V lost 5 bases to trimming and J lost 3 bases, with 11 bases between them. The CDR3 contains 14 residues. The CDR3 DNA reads TGTGCCAGCAGTACGCACAGAAACAATCAGCCCCAGCATTTT. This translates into CASSTHRNNQPQHF.

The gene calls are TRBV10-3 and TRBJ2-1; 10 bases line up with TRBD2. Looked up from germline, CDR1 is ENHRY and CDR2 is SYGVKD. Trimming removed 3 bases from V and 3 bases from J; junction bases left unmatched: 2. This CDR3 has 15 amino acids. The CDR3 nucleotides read TGTGCCATCAGTGACACTAGCGGGAACTACAATGAGCAGTTCTTC. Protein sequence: CAISDTSGNYNEQFF.

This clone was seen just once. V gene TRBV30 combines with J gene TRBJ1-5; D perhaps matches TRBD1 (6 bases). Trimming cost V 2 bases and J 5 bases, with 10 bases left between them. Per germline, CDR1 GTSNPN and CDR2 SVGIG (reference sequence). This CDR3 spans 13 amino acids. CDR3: CAWSPQGDQPQHF. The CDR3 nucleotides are TGTGCCTGGAGTCCACAGGGTGATCAGCCCCAGCATTTT.

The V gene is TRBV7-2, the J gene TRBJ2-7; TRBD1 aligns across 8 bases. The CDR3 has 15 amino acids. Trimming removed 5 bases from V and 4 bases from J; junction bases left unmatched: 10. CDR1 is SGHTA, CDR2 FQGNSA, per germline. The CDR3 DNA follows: TGTGCCAGCAGCGTATACCGGGACAGGACATACGAGCAGTACTTC. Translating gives CASSVYRDRTYEQYF.

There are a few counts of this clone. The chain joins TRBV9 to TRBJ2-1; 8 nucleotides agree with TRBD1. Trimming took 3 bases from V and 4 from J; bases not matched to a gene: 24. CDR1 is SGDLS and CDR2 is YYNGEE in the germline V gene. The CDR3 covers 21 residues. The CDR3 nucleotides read TGTGCCAGCAGCGGAAATTGGTGGTCACCAGGACAGGGAAAAGGGTACAATGAGCAGTTCTTC. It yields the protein CASSGNWWSPGQGKGYNEQFF.

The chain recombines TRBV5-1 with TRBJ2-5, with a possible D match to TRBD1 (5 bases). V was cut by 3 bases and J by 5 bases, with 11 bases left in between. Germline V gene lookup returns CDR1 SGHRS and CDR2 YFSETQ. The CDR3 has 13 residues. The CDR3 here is CASSSQGGETQYF. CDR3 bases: TGCGCCAGCAGCTCTCAGGGTGGGGAGACCCAGTACTTC.

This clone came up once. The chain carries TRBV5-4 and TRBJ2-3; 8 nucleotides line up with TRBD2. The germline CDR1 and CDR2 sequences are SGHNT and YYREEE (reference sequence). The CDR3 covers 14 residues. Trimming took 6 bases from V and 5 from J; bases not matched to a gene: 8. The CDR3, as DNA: TGTGCCAGCACCTCGGGGGGGCAACAAGATACGCAGTATTTT. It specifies CASTSGGQQDTQYF.

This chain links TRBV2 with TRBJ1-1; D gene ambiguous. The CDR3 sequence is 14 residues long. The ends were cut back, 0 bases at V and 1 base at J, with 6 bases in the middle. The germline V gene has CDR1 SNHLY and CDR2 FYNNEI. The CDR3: CASSEAERNTEAFF. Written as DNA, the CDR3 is TGTGCCAGCAGTGAAGCTGAGAGGAACACTGAAGCTTTCTTT. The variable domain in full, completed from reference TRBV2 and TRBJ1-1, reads EPEVTQTPSHQVTQMGQEVILRCVPISNHLYFYWYRQILGQKVEFLVSFYNNEISEKSEIFDDQFSVERPDGSNFTLKIRSTKLEDSAMYFCASSEAERNTEAFFGQGTRLTVV.

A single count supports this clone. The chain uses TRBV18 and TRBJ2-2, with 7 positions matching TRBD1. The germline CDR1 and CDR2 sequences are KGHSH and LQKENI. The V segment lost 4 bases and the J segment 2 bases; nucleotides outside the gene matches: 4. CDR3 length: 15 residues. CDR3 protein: CASSLDRANTGELFF. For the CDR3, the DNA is TGTGCCAGCTCACTAGACAGGGCCAACACCGGGGAGCTGTTTTTT.

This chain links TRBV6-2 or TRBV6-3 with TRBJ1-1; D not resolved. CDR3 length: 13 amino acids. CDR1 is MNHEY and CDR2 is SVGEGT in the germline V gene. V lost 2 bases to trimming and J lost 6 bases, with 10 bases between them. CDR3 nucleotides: TGTGCCAGCAGTTACGTAGAAAGCTCTGAAGCTTTCTTT. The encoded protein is CASSYVESSEAFF.

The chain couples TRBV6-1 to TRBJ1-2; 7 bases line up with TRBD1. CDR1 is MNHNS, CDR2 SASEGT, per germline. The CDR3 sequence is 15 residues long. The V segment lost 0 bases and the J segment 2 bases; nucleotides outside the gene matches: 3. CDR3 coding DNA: TGTGCCAGCAGTGAAGCTATGGGACAGAACTATGGCTACACCTTC. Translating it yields CASSEAMGQNYGYTF.

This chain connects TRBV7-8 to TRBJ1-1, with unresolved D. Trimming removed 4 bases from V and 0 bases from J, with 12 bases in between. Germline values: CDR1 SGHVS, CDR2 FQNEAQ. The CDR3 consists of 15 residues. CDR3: CASSYGSGMNTEAFF. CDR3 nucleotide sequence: TGTGCCAGCAGCTATGGGTCAGGAATGAACACTGAAGCTTTCTTT. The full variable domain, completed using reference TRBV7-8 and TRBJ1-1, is GAGVSQSPRYKVAKRGQDVALRCDPISGHVSLFWYQQALGQGPEFLTYFQNEAQLDKSGLPSDRFFAERPEGSVSTLKIQRTQQEDSAVYLCASSYGSGMNTEAFFGQGTRLTVV.

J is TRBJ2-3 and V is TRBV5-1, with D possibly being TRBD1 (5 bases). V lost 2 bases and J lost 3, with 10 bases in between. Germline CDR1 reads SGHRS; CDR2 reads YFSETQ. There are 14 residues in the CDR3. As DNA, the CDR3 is TGCGCCAGCAGCTTAGACAGTAGAACAGATACGCAGTATTTT. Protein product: CASSLDSRTDTQYF.

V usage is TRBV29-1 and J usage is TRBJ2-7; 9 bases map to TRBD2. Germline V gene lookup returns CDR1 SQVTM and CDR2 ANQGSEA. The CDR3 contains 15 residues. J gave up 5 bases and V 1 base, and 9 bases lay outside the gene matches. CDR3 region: CSVEGASGDLDEQYF. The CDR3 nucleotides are TGCAGCGTTGAAGGGGCTAGCGGGGATCTCGACGAGCAGTACTTC.

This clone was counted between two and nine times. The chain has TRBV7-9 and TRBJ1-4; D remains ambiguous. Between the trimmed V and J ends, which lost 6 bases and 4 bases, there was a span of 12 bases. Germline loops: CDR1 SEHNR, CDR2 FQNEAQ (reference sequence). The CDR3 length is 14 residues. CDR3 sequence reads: CASSQKNSNEKLFF. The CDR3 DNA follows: TGTGCCAGCAGTCAAAAAAACAGTAATGAAAAACTGTTTTTT.